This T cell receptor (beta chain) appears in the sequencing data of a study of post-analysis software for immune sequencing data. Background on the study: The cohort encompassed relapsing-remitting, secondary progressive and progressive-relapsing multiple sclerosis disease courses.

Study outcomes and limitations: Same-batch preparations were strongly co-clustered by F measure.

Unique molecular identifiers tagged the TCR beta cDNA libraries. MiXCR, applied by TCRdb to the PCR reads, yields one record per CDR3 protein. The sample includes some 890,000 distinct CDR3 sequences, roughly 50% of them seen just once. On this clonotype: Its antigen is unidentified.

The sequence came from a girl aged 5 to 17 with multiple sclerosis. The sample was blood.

DNA of the CDR3: TGCAGCGTTGTGGGGCCGGGCCAGGGGACCCAGTACTTC. Translated: CSVVGPGQGTQYF. The chain couples TRBV29-1 to TRBJ2-5; D possibly corresponds to TRBD1 (5 bases). V gave up 4 bases and J gave up 7 bases, with 16 bases separating them. This CDR3 comprises 13 residues. Germline values: CDR1 SQVTM, CDR2 ANQGSEA.